This TCR beta chain was retrieved from a study of blood T cell repertoires in COVID-19. Study information: Among Cohort 3 donors, those recovered had two negative PCRs, clearance, or symptom resolution. Samples came from the United States, Italy and Spain, spanning acute and convalescent COVID-19.

Participants, about 18 to 90 years old, spanned under 30 US areas. Germline V gene sequence: CDR1 LGHNT, CDR2 FRNRAP. J lost 6 bases, V lost 1 base, and 5 bases had no gene match. The CDR3 sequence is 15 residues long. As processed by the authors: Amplified reference gene primers provided the basis for estimating nucleated cell counts. TCRdb's table, derived via immunoSEQ multiplex PCR, lists solely in-frame clones and lacks some. V, J and clone size reflect that table, while D and trimming were determined from the DNA. The sample consists of 300,000 to 450,000 clones, 70% to 90% of them appearing once.

Sequencing input: PBMCs or T cells enriched from blood (not recorded which). This TCR came from a man aged 35-49 years in a cohort exposed to, infected with or recovered from COVID-19 (not recorded which). This chain links TRBV12-5 with TRBJ2-7; the match to TRBD1 covers 11 bases. The CDR3 DNA sequence: TGTGCTAGTGGTTTGGACGGGACAGGGGGATCCGAGCAGTACTTC. Protein: CASGLDGTGGSEQYF.